Detailed here is one T cell receptor (beta chain). Its antigen is unidentified. Patients with a history of autoimmune disease or on systemic immunosuppression were excluded. The sample belongs to a study of OX40 agonist ivuxolimab in advanced cancers. Across the whole study: The dose-escalation cohort had hepatocellular carcinoma, melanoma, renal cell or head and neck cancer.

Overall study results and limits: People who partly responded at 0.1-3.0 mg/kg had some of the least clonal expansion seen. With doses of 0.1 to 3.0 mg/kg, CD4+ and CD8+ blood T cells had undergone clonal expansion by week 6.

The repertoire was sequenced with immunoSEQ multiplex PCR; TCRdb's copy has only in-frame clones and lacks some. The sample lists roughly 86,000 clones, about 90% seen once, with 6% to 7.5% in the top ten. The CDR3 contains 16 residues. The J segment lost 1 base and the V segment lost 4 bases, leaving 9 bases of the junction unmatched. The germline V gene encodes CDR1 SGHVS and CDR2 FQNEAQ. The clonotype was recovered from an adult with an advanced solid tumor such as melanoma, head and neck, liver or kidney cancer. V gene TRBV7-8 combines with J gene TRBJ2-5; TRBD1 agrees at 7 bases. This sample comprised CD4+ or CD8+ T cells sorted from blood, obtained in a trial of the OX40 agonist ivuxolimab. Here the CDR3 reads CASSSYSRTGQETQYF. In nucleotides, the CDR3 is TGTGCCAGCAGCTCCTATTCACGGACAGGCCAAGAGACCCAGTACTTC. Full variable domain (remainder filled in from reference TRBV7-8 and TRBJ2-5): GAGVSQSPRYKVAKRGQDVALRCDPISGHVSLFWYQQALGQGPEFLTYFQNEAQLDKSGLPSDRFFAERPEGSVSTLKIQRTQQEDSAVYLCASSSYSRTGQETQYFGPGTRLLVL.